The clone carrying this T cell receptor beta chain has a handful of counts. Since a much larger clone is just one base distant, this may be a read error. The data were obtained in a study of regulatory T cells in long-lasting Graves disease. Specified time point: newly diagnosed GD, antithyroid drugs for less than 3 months. There was RNA extracted from PBMCs, and the TCR library was made from it. Under American Thyroid Association guidelines, Graves' disease was diagnosed. Researchers made TCR beta libraries by using iRepertoire HTBI primers and running Arm-PCR on CDR3 regions. MiXCR, applied by TCRdb to the multiplex PCR reads, yields one record per CDR3 protein. The table includes 350,000 to 450,000 distinct CDR3 sequences, 15% detected once. These data also formed part of another study, on T cells in Graves' hyperthyroidism and ophthalmopathy.

This TCR came from a woman between 40 and 50 years old with Graves disease. Sample: peripheral blood mononuclear cells (PBMCs), taken at new diagnosis, from a patient treated with antithyroid drugs.

The CDR3 DNA reads as TGTGCCAGCAGTTACTCGTTAGGGGTGCCCTACAATGAGCAGTTCTTC. The encoded protein is CASSYSLGVPYNEQFF. The chain has TRBV6-2 or TRBV6-3 and TRBJ2-1, with D possibly being TRBD1 (5 bases). Deletions cut 0 bases from V and 2 bases from J, with 11 bases between. The V gene's germline CDR1 is MNHEY and CDR2 SVGEGT. This CDR3 has 16 amino acids.